These 10 T cell receptor beta chains were all obtained from the same sample, sequenced in a study of read filtering for tumor transcriptome and immune sequencing. This library used approximately 0.4 ug RNA and molecular barcoded adaptors spanning alpha/delta and beta/gamma chains. Via MiXCR, TCRdb re-called the reads, giving one row per CDR3 protein. This table holds some 38,000 distinct CDR3 sequences, 14% found once. The sample was a population of CD138-negative cells sorted from bone marrow. The receptors stem from a donor older than 35 with multiple myeloma.

This clonotype was seen repeatedly, ten times or more. This chain joins TRBV6-1 and TRBJ2-7, with a possible D match to TRBD2 (5 bases). The CDR3 length is 14 residues. Between the trimmed V and J ends, which lost 7 bases and 2 bases, there was a span of 15 bases. Germline V gene data show CDR1 as MNHNS and CDR2 as SASEGT. CDR3 DNA: TGTGCCAGCACTAGCTATTTCCCAACCTACGAGCAGTACTTC. Protein: CASTSYFPTYEQYF.

This clonotype was picked up a small number of times. The CDR3 region is CSAPAPINREQYF. Written as DNA, the CDR3 is TGCAGTGCTCCAGCCCCAATCAATCGCGAGCAGTACTTC. The V gene is TRBV20-1, the J gene TRBJ2-7, with D uncertain. The CDR3 consists of 13 residues. The germline V gene encodes CDR1 DFQATT and CDR2 SNEGSKA (reference sequence). V lost 5 bases and J 6 bases, leaving 17 bases between the germline ends.

Details on this clonotype: A much larger clone is a single base away; this may be a read error. The gene calls are TRBV29-1 and TRBJ1-2; D is perhaps TRBD1 (5 bases). Germline CDR1 SQVTM, CDR2 ANQGSEA. The CDR3 extends over 10 amino acids. The CDR3 DNA is TGCAGCGTTGATTTAGGGGCCCTGGCCTTC. This translates into CSVDLGALAF.

At least ten counts were recorded for this clonotype. The CDR3 DNA reads TGTGCCAGCAGCCGCCGGGGCCCCGGGTCCTACGAGCAGTACTTC. This codes for CASSRRGPGSYEQYF. The rearrangement joins TRBV14 to TRBJ2-7; perhaps D is TRBD1 or TRBD2 (5 bases each). Per germline, CDR1 SGHDN and CDR2 FVKESK. V lost 4 bases and J lost 1, with 14 bases in between. The CDR3 is 15 residues long.

Remarks on this clonotype: Just one base apart from a much larger clone, this may be a read error. The J gene is TRBJ2-7, the V gene TRBV28, with 7 bases that match TRBD1. CDR3 length: 15 amino acids. Germline assignment: CDR1 MDHEN and CDR2 SYDVKM. The trim removed 8 bases at V and 1 base at J, leaving 11 bases unmatched. CDR3 nucleotide sequence: TGTGCCAGCGGAACAGGGGCGGTAATGTCCTACGAGCAGTACTTC. It codes for CASGTGAVMSYEQYF.

This clonotype has a count of ten or more. The CDR3 sequence: CASSQGLRFYHNEQFF. CDR3 bases: TGTGCCAGCAGCCAAGGGCTTAGATTTTACCACAATGAGCAGTTCTTC. The chain uses TRBV14 and TRBJ2-1; D not certain. V lost 1 base to trimming and J lost 5 bases, with 15 bases between them. CDR1 is SGHDN and CDR2 is FVKESK in the germline V gene. CDR3 size: 16 residues.

This clonotype was counted a few times. This could be a read error, since a much larger clone is one nucleotide away. The chain employs TRBV20-1 and TRBJ2-1; TRBD2 aligns across 8 bases. The CDR3 has 16 amino acids. Per germline, CDR1 DFQATT and CDR2 SNEGSKA (reference sequence). V lost 5 bases and J lost 0; bases outside the gene matches: 9. The CDR3 coding sequence is TGCAGTGCTCTCTCAGCGGGGGCGAGCTCCTACAATGAGCAGTTCTTC. Residues: CSALSAGASSYNEQFF.

At least ten counts were recorded for this clonotype. The chain carries TRBV6-1 and TRBJ1-2; 7 positions match TRBD1. Germline-derived CDR1 and CDR2 are MNHNS and SASEGT. Losses at the gene ends were 1 base for V and 11 bases for J; bases not matched to a gene: 7. CDR3 length equals 13 residues. The DNA for the CDR3 is TGTGCCAGCAGTGAAGTGGGACAGACTCCATACACCTTC. It translates to CASSEVGQTPYTF.

This clonotype has only a few counts. A read error is possible here, since a much larger clone lies one base away. The rearrangement uses TRBV5-1 and TRBJ1-5; no clear D gene. Germline CDR1 is SGHRS and CDR2 is YFSETQ. The CDR3 runs 13 residues. Trimming took off 4 bases at V and 6 bases at J, with 11 bases between the two ends. Here the CDR3 reads CASSPEGSQPQHF. The CDR3 DNA sequence: TGCGCCAGCAGCCCGGAGGGCAGTCAGCCCCAGCATTTT.

About this clonotype: A read error may be the cause here, since a much bigger clone is one base away. The V call is TRBV5-6, the J call TRBJ2-6; D not certain. CDR3 length equals 15 residues. Germline assignment: CDR1 SGHDT and CDR2 YYEEEE. In DNA form, the CDR3 reads TGTGCCGGCAGCTTTGACCGGTCTGGGGCCAACGTCCTGACTTTC. Amino acid sequence: CAGSFDRSGANVLTF.